Presented here are 24 T cell receptor beta chains from one specimen sequenced in a study of shared clonotypes between healthy human individuals. CD45RO-negative CD8 cells positively selected for CCR7 made up the naive population, which excluded terminally differentiated effector memory CD45RA+ cells. Assay used: immunoSEQ multiplex PCR; TCRdb lists only in-frame clones, some missing. The sample contains about 650,000 clones, roughly 95% of which appear only once. Sequencing input: naive CD8+ T cells sorted from blood. The receptors stem from a woman aged 25-40 years in good health.

This sequence joins TRBV5-1 and TRBJ2-7; D is unresolved. The germline CDR1 and CDR2 sequences are SGHRS and YFSETQ. With 0 bases removed from V and 2 bases from J, the gap between germline ends came to 6 bases. The CDR3 consists of 13 residues. CDR3 sequence (DNA): TGCGCCAGCAGCTTGGACAGTACCTACGAGCAGTACTTC. Amino acid sequence: CASSLDSTYEQYF.

Here the CDR3 DNA reads TGTGCCAGCACCGAATCAGGGGGGGCTAATGAAAAACTGTTTTTT. Its protein product is CASTESGGANEKLFF. This chain links TRBV9 with TRBJ1-4; 7 bases map to TRBD1. Germline lookup yields CDR1 SGDLS and CDR2 YYNGEE. The junction had 8 bases not matched to a gene; V was cut back by 6 bases and J by 3 bases. The CDR3 runs 15 residues. The whole variable domain, filled in from reference TRBV9 and TRBJ1-4, reads DSGVTQTPKHLITATGQRVTLRCSPRSGDLSVYWYQQSLDQGLQFLIQYYNGEERAKGNILERFSAQQFPDLHSELNLSSLELGDSALYFCASTESGGANEKLFFGSGTQLSVL.

The chain couples TRBV30 to TRBJ2-7; tentatively, D is TRBD2 (6 bases). V lost 4 bases, J lost 0 bases, and 13 bases lay in between. The CDR3 is 14 amino acids. CDR1 and CDR2 (germline): GTSNPN, SVGIG (reference sequence). The chain's CDR3 is CAWTPGASSYEQYF. For the CDR3, the DNA is TGTGCCTGGACCCCGGGAGCCAGCTCCTACGAGCAGTACTTC.

The chain recombines TRBV19 with TRBJ1-2; TRBD1 aligns across 7 bases. The CDR3 has 18 residues. V dropped 3 bases and J dropped 5; count of bases not matched to a gene: 18. The germline gives CDR1 LNHDA, CDR2 SQIVND (reference sequence). CDR3 loop: CASSIKYRNRGAFYGYTF. CDR3 nucleotides: TGTGCCAGTAGTATTAAGTACCGAAACAGGGGCGCTTTTTATGGCTACACCTTC.

The V call is TRBV4-1, the J call TRBJ2-2, with D unresolved. Germline assignment: CDR1 MGHRA and CDR2 YSYEKL. The CDR3 contains 14 residues. The V end was cut by 4 bases, the J end by 3 bases, with 9 bases between. In DNA, the CDR3 is TGCGCCAGCAGCCCCGGACCAGACACCGGGGAGCTGTTTTTT. Protein sequence: CASSPGPDTGELFF.

The CDR3 sequence is CASRIAGGEQYF. The CDR3 bases are TGTGCCAGCAGGATAGCGGGAGGGGAGCAGTACTTC. The J gene is TRBJ2-7, the V gene TRBV27; TRBD2 matches at 11 bases. CDR3 size: 12 residues. Unmatched junction bases numbered 2, after V lost 6 bases and J lost 7 bases. CDR1 and CDR2 (germline): MNHEY, SMNVEV (reference sequence).

The chain carries TRBV6-1 and TRBJ1-4; 7 bases match TRBD1. This CDR3 is built from 13 residues. Trimming took 7 bases from V and 4 from J; bases not matched to a gene: 3. Per germline, CDR1 MNHNS and CDR2 SASEGT. The CDR3 nucleotides are TGTGCCAGCAAAAGACAGGGTAATGAAAAACTGTTTTTT. It specifies CASKRQGNEKLFF.

The J gene is TRBJ2-1, the V gene TRBV7-2; weak D call: TRBD2 (5 bases). Trimming took 2 bases from V and 6 from J, leaving 14 bases between them. The CDR3 extends over 15 amino acids. Germline-derived CDR1 and CDR2 are SGHTA and FQGNSA. CDR3 DNA: TGTGCCAGCAGCTTATTGGGGAACGGGATCAATGAGCAGTTCTTC. Amino acids: CASSLLGNGINEQFF.

This rearrangement joins TRBV27 to TRBJ2-3; 13 positions match TRBD2. The length of the CDR3 is 17 residues. Germline CDR1 is MNHEY and CDR2 is SMNVEV (reference sequence). With V trimmed by 6 bases and J by 0 bases, 6 bases remained unmatched. The CDR3 here is CASSLGLAGVSTDTQYF. The CDR3 region has the DNA TGTGCCAGCAGCCTAGGACTAGCGGGAGTCAGCACAGATACGCAGTATTTT.

V and J are TRBV7-8 and TRBJ2-1; TRBD2 matches 7 bases. The germline V gene has CDR1 SGHVS and CDR2 FQNEAQ. V lost 2 bases and J lost 6; bases outside the gene matches: 4. The CDR3 length is 14 residues. Here the CDR3 reads CASSLLTSSNEQFF. The CDR3 DNA reads as TGTGCCAGCAGCTTACTGACTAGCTCCAATGAGCAGTTCTTC.

The rearrangement links TRBV7-3 to TRBJ1-2, with D possibly TRBD1 on 5 matching bases. The germline V gene encodes CDR1 SGHTA and CDR2 FQGTGA. The V and J ends lost 5 bases and 8 bases respectively, with 15 bases between them. The CDR3 has 13 amino acids. The CDR3 nucleotides are TGTGCCAGCAGCGAAGGGGCAGCTTCAGGCTACACCTTC. It encodes CASSEGAASGYTF.

The chain employs TRBV7-3 and TRBJ2-3, with 10 bases that match TRBD1. The CDR3 runs 14 residues. Germline CDR1 SGHTA, CDR2 FQGTGA. The V gene end was trimmed by 5 bases and the J gene end by 7 bases; junction bases not matched to a gene: 6. The CDR3 sequence: CASSLGTGANTQYF. CDR3 nucleotide sequence: TGTGCCAGCAGCCTCGGGACAGGGGCAAATACGCAGTATTTT.

The genes are TRBV7-8 and TRBJ2-1, with TRBD2 matching 10 bases. The CDR3 sequence is 15 residues long. Losses at the gene ends were 4 bases for V and 8 bases for J; bases not matched to a gene: 8. Germline V gene sequence: CDR1 SGHVS, CDR2 FQNEAQ. The CDR3 nucleotides are TGTGCCAGCAGCTCGAGCGGGAGGGCCTTAGATGAGCAGTTCTTC. This sequence encodes CASSSSGRALDEQFF.

V usage is TRBV7-9 and J usage is TRBJ2-1; 10 bases line up with TRBD2. This CDR3 spans 15 amino acids. In germline, CDR1 is SEHNR, CDR2 FQNEAQ (reference sequence). V lost 5 bases, J lost 9 bases, and 10 bases stayed unmatched. CDR3 protein: CASSLRTSGLSEQFF. In nucleotides, the CDR3 is TGTGCCAGCAGCCTGAGGACTAGCGGTCTTTCTGAGCAGTTCTTC. The entire variable domain, with the rest obtained from reference TRBV7-9 and TRBJ2-1, is as follows: DTGVSQNPRHKITKRGQNVTFRCDPISEHNRLYWYRQTLGQGPEFLTYFQNEAQLEKSRLLSDRFSAERPKGSFSTLEIQRTEQGDSAMYLCASSLRTSGLSEQFFGPGTRLTVL.

The V and J genes are TRBV2 and TRBJ2-1, with 13 positions matching TRBD2. Looked up from germline, CDR1 is SNHLY and CDR2 is FYNNEI. V gave up 4 bases and J gave up 8 bases; unmatched junction bases: 5. This CDR3 contains 15 residues. DNA for the CDR3: TGTGCCAGCAGTGGGACTAGCGGGAGCCGACATGAGCAGTTCTTC. Translated: CASSGTSGSRHEQFF.

In this sample, this clone turned up once. This chain connects TRBV28 to TRBJ2-5; 7 bases are shared with TRBD1. The junction had 5 bases not matched to a gene; V was cut back by 5 bases and J by 5 bases. CDR3 length: 13 amino acids. Per the germline V gene, CDR1 is MDHEN and CDR2 is SYDVKM. The CDR3 reads CASSPDRMETQYF. The CDR3 nucleotides are TGTGCCAGCAGTCCGGACAGGATGGAGACCCAGTACTTC.

V is TRBV4-1 and J is TRBJ1-1, with D perhaps matching TRBD1 (5 bases). Germline V CDR1 and CDR2: MGHRA, YSYEKL. The CDR3 runs 16 residues. The V end was cut by 4 bases, the J end by 1 base, with 16 bases between. The CDR3 is CASSLTTRTRNTEAFF. The CDR3 region has the DNA TGCGCCAGCAGCCTCACAACCCGGACAAGGAACACTGAAGCTTTCTTT.

This clone has a handful of counts. This chain links TRBV7-8 with TRBJ1-5; D possibly corresponds to TRBD1 (6 bases). The CDR3 extends over 14 amino acids. In germline, CDR1 is SGHVS, CDR2 FQNEAQ. The V and J ends lost 5 bases and 2 bases respectively, with 10 bases between them. The CDR3 sequence is CASSAGAGNQPQHF. The CDR3 DNA follows: TGTGCCAGCAGCGCAGGGGCCGGCAATCAGCCCCAGCATTTT.

V gene TRBV5-6 combines with J gene TRBJ2-1; 7 positions agree with TRBD2. The CDR3 sequence is 16 residues long. The junction had 12 bases not matched to a gene; V was cut back by 4 bases and J by 5 bases. In germline, CDR1 is SGHDT, CDR2 YYEEEE. CDR3 residues: CASSPRAGASHNEQFF. The CDR3 coding sequence is TGTGCCAGCAGCCCCCGGGCGGGAGCATCCCACAATGAGCAGTTCTTC.

The V and J genes are TRBV27 and TRBJ2-7; D gene unclear. Germline assignment: CDR1 MNHEY and CDR2 SMNVEV (reference sequence). The CDR3 length is 14 residues. Trimming removed 4 bases from V and 4 bases from J, with 14 bases in between. CDR3 nucleotides: TGTGCCAGCAGTTCCTATAAAACCGCTTACGAGCAGTACTTC. Its translation: CASSSYKTAYEQYF.

The J gene is TRBJ1-3, the V gene TRBV5-4, with unresolved D. With 7 bases removed from V and 0 bases from J, the gap between germline ends came to 8 bases. The CDR3 totals 13 residues. Germline assignment: CDR1 SGHNT and CDR2 YYREEE (reference sequence). CDR3 bases: TGTGCCAGCGGACCCTCCTCTGGAAACACCATATATTTT. Its protein product is CASGPSSGNTIYF.

The chain is built from TRBV27 and TRBJ2-7, with D unresolved. V was pared by 3 bases and J by 2 bases, with 8 bases between. Germline V lookup: CDR1 MNHEY, CDR2 SMNVEV (reference sequence). CDR3 size: 13 residues. The chain's CDR3 is CASSFEATYEQYF. The CDR3 DNA reads as TGTGCCAGCAGTTTCGAGGCCACCTACGAGCAGTACTTC.

The rearrangement joins TRBV15 to TRBJ2-2; 10 nucleotides agree with TRBD2. Germline V CDR1 and CDR2: LNHNV, YYDKDF (reference sequence). The CDR3 consists of 16 residues. V trimming: 4 bases; J trimming: 4 bases; junction bases outside the gene matches: 6. The CDR3 loop is CATSIPASGGTGELFF. CDR3 DNA: TGTGCCACCAGCATCCCCGCTAGCGGGGGCACCGGGGAGCTGTTTTTT. The full variable domain, its missing parts supplied by reference TRBV15 and TRBJ2-2, is DAMVIQNPRYQVTQFGKPVTLSCSQTLNHNVMYWYQQKSSQAPKLLFHYYDKDFNNEADTPDNFQSRRPNTSFCFLDIRSPGLGDTAMYLCATSIPASGGTGELFFGEGSRLTVL.

This clone was counted only a few times. The chain is built from TRBV9 and TRBJ1-4; D is perhaps TRBD1 (5 bases). This CDR3 comprises 15 residues. Between the trimmed V and J ends, which lost 6 bases and 0 bases, there was a span of 12 bases. Germline V gives CDR1 SGDLS, CDR2 YYNGEE. CDR3: CASTLGTTTNEKLFF. The CDR3 DNA reads TGTGCCAGCACCCTGGGGACCACAACTAATGAAAAACTGTTTTTT.